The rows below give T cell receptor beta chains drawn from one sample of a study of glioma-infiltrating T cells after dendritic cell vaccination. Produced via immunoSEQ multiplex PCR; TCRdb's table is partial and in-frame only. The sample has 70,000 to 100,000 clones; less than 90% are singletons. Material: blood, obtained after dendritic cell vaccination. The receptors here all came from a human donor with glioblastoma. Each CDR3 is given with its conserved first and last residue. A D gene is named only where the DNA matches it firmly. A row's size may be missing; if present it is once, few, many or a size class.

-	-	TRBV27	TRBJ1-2	CASKEGPNYGYTF	TGTGCCAGCAAAGAGGGCCCGAACTATGGCTACACCTTC
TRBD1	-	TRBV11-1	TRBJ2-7	CASARDRAYEQYF	TGTGCCTCCGCCCGGGACAGGGCCTACGAGCAGTACTTC
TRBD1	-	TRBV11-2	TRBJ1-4	CASSLDRASEKLFF	TGTGCCAGCAGTCTGGACAGGGCTAGTGAAAAACTGTTTTTT
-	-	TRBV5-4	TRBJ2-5	CASSLAAGSGKTQYF	TGTGCCAGCAGCTTGGCCGCAGGGTCAGGAAAGACCCAGTACTTC
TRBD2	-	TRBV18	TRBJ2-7	CASATSGDAEQYF	TGTGCCAGCGCAACTAGCGGGGATGCCGAGCAGTACTTC
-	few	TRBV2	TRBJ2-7	CASSYQVFGEQYF	TGTGCCAGCAGCTACCAGGTTTTTGGCGAGCAGTACTTC
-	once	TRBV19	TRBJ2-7	CASSIGTGREQYF	TGTGCCAGTAGTATAGGAACAGGTCGGGAGCAGTACTTC
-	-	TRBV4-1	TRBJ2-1	CASSPGAGSSYNEQFF	TGCGCCAGCAGCCCCGGGGCGGGGAGCTCCTACAATGAGCAGTTCTTC
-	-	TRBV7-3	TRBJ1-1	CASSLQKNTEAFF	TGTGCCAGCAGCTTACAGAAGAACACTGAAGCTTTCTTT
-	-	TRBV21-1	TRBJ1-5	CASNVTPPGQGAVGNQPQHF	TGTGCCAGCAACGTCACACCTCCGGGACAGGGGGCGGTTGGCAATCAGCCCCAGCATTTT
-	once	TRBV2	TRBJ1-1	CASSESGYTEAFF	TGTGCCAGCAGTGAATCAGGTTACACTGAAGCTTTCTTT
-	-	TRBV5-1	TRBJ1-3	CASSATGPGGNTIYF	TGCGCCAGCAGCGCCACAGGGCCGGGGGGAAACACCATATATTTT
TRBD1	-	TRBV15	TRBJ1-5	CATSRDLYGDRGRQPQHF	TGTGCCACCAGCAGAGACCTGTATGGGGACAGGGGTCGTCAGCCCCAGCATTTT
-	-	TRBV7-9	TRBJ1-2	CASSQEHLYGYTF	TGTGCCAGCAGTCAGGAACACCTCTATGGCTACACCTTC
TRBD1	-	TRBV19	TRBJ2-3	CASDRGLGTDTQYF	TGTGCCAGTGACAGGGGACTTGGCACAGATACGCAGTATTTT
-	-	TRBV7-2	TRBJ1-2	CASSPNPLQGLFGYTF	TGTGCCAGCAGCCCAAACCCACTCCAGGGTTTGTTTGGCTACACCTTC
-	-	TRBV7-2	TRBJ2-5	CASRHRQKETQYF	TGTGCCAGCAGGCACCGACAGAAAGAGACCCAGTACTTC
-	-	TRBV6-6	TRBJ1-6	CASSSRGDTNSPLHF	TGTGCCAGCAGTTCCAGAGGGGACACGAATTCACCCCTCCACTTT
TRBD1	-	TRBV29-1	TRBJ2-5	CSASLGQGFQETQYF	TGCAGCGCCTCCCTGGGACAGGGGTTCCAAGAGACCCAGTACTTC
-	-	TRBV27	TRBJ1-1	CASSFTWTATEAFF	TGTGCCAGCAGCTTCACATGGACAGCCACTGAAGCTTTCTTT
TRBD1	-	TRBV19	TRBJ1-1	CASRPWLQGADTEAFF	TGTGCCAGTAGACCTTGGCTGCAGGGGGCGGACACTGAAGCTTTCTTT
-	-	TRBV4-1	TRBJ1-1	CASSQAWGAEAFF	TGCGCCAGCAGCCAAGCGTGGGGCGCTGAAGCTTTCTTT
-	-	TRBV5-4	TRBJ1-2	CASSLVPQGRTYGYTF	TGTGCCAGCAGCTTGGTTCCACAGGGACGAACTTATGGCTACACCTTC
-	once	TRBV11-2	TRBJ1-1	CASSLDRGDGAFF	TGTGCCAGCAGCTTAGATCGAGGCGATGGAGCTTTCTTT
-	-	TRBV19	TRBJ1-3	CASSRQAYPSGNTIYF	TGTGCCAGTAGTCGACAGGCCTATCCCTCTGGAAACACCATATATTTT
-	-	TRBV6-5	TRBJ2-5	CASRSVEIQYF	TGTGCCAGCAGGTCCGTGGAGATCCAGTACTTC
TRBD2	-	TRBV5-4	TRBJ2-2	CATGLAGNPTGELFF	TGTGCCACGGGGCTAGCGGGCAACCCCACCGGGGAGCTGTTTTTT
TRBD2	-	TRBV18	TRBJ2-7	CASRPLAGTQGEQYF	TGTGCCAGCCGACCTCTAGCGGGGACACAGGGGGAGCAGTACTTC
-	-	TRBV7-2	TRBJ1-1	CASSRPGEFMNTEAFF	TGTGCCAGCAGCCGACCAGGGGAGTTCATGAACACTGAAGCTTTCTTT
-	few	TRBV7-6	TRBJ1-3	CASSLGTPAGNTIYF	TGTGCCAGCAGCCTCGGGACACCGGCTGGAAACACCATATATTTT
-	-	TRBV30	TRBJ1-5	CAWGGSGSLRDQPQHF	TGTGCCTGGGGGGGGTCCGGGTCCTTGAGGGATCAGCCCCAGCATTTT
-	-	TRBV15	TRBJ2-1	CATSRAGTTYNEQFF	TGTGCCACCAGCCGTGCGGGGACGACCTACAATGAGCAGTTCTTC
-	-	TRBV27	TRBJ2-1	CASSFGSRGNNEQFF	TGTGCCAGCAGTTTTGGATCTCGAGGTAACAATGAGCAGTTCTTC
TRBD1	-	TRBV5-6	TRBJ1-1	CASSRQGKNTEAFF	TGTGCCAGCAGCCGACAGGGGAAGAACACTGAAGCTTTCTTT
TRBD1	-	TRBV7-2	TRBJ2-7	CASGVDRALSEQYF	TGTGCCAGCGGGGTGGACAGGGCCCTGAGCGAGCAGTACTTC
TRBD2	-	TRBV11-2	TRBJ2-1	CASSSGGWNEQFF	TGTGCCAGCAGCTCCGGGGGGTGGAATGAGCAGTTCTTC
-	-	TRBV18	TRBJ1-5	CASSPQAGYSNQPQHF	TGTGCCAGCTCACCACAGGCAGGGTATAGCAATCAGCCCCAGCATTTT
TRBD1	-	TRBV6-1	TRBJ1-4	CASAVDRDRGPELFF	TGTGCCAGCGCCGTGGACCGGGACAGGGGGCCCGAACTGTTTTTT
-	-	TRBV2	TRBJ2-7	CASSDPERVTTYEQYF	TGTGCCAGCAGTGATCCCGAGCGGGTGACTACCTACGAGCAGTACTTC
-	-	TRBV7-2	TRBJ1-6	CASRQGDYNSPLHF	TGTGCCAGCAGGCAAGGGGACTATAATTCACCCCTCCACTTT
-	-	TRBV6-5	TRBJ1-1	CASRDGGAEAFF	TGTGCCAGCAGGGACGGCGGGGCTGAAGCTTTCTTT
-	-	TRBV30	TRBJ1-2	CAGGAAVWGYTF	TGTGCGGGCGGGGCGGCCGTCTGGGGCTACACCTTC
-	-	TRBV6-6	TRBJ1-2	CASAPQPGGYTF	TGTGCCAGCGCTCCCCAGCCAGGAGGCTACACCTTC
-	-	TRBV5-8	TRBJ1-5	CASSIGQSNQPQHF	TGTGCCAGCAGCATTGGACAGAGCAATCAGCCCCAGCATTTT
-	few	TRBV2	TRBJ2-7	CASSVERSSYEQYF	TGTGCCAGCAGTGTGGAAAGGAGCTCCTACGAGCAGTACTTC
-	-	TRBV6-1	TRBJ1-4	CASSYTGMGEKLFF	TGTGCCAGCAGCTATACAGGGATGGGAGAAAAACTGTTTTTT
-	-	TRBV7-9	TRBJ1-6	CASSPRGGVNSPLHF	TGTGCCAGCAGCCCACGCGGCGGGGTAAATTCACCCCTCCACTTT
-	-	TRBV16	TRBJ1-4	CASSPAVGVTPTNEKLFF	TGTGCCAGCAGCCCCGCGGTGGGAGTCACCCCAACTAATGAAAAACTGTTTTTT
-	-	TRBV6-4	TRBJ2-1	CASSELGDTTYNEQFF	TGTGCCAGCAGTGAATTGGGGGACACAACCTACAATGAGCAGTTCTTC
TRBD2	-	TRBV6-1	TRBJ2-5	CASSEGGAGEPGETQYF	TGTGCCAGCAGTGAAGGGGGAGCGGGGGAACCAGGGGAGACCCAGTACTTC
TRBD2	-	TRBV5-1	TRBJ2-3	CASSYPGGTPSDTQYF	TGCGCCAGCAGCTACCCGGGGGGGACTCCTTCAGATACGCAGTATTTT
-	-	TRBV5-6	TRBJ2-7	CASSLRGLTYEQYF	TGTGCCAGCAGCTTGAGGGGCCTAACCTACGAGCAGTACTTC
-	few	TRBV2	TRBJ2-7	CASSLTGSYEQYF	TGTGCCAGCAGCTTGACAGGCTCCTACGAGCAGTACTTC
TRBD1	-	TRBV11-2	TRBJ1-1	CASSTGTGGNTEAFF	TGTGCCAGCAGCACCGGGACAGGGGGCAACACTGAAGCTTTCTTT
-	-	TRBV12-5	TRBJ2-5	CASGFGAGGETQYF	TGTGCTAGTGGTTTTGGGGCAGGCGGAGAGACCCAGTACTTC
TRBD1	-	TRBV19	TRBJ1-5	CASSARDRYQPQHF	TGTGCCAGTAGTGCTAGGGACAGGTATCAGCCCCAGCATTTT